Below, 9 T cell receptor beta chains from the same sample are listed, as sequenced in a study of T cells in Graves' hyperthyroidism and ophthalmopathy. TCR beta CDR3 region amplification was performed from RNA transcripts. The HTBI primer set drove a first-round RT-PCR of the TCR CDR3. MiXCR was run by TCRdb on the multiplex PCR reads, yielding one entry per CDR3 protein. The table records some 250,000 distinct CDR3 sequences, approximately 15% of them present only once. Sequencing input: blood. These receptors came from a woman in her thirties or forties with Graves' hyperthyroidism that later progressed to Graves' ophthalmopathy.

The rearrangement joins TRBV20-1 to TRBJ2-1, with TRBD2 identical over 11 bases. CDR3 length: 15 amino acids. Germline CDR1 is DFQATT and CDR2 is SNEGSKA (reference sequence). Trimming cost V 1 base and J 3 bases; bases outside gene matches: 2. In DNA form, the CDR3 reads TGCAGTGCTAGAGCCGGGACTAGCGGCTACAATGAGCAGTTCTTC. Protein sequence: CSARAGTSGYNEQFF.

In its sample, this clonotype was seen many times. This chain uses TRBV14 with TRBJ2-2; 8 bases align to TRBD2. V trimming: 1 base; J trimming: 6 bases; junction bases outside the gene matches: 7. In germline, CDR1 is SGHDN, CDR2 FVKESK. The CDR3 length is 16 residues. This CDR3 reads CASSQVHGRASGELFF. In DNA form, the CDR3 reads TGTGCCAGCAGCCAAGTTCACGGGAGGGCCTCCGGGGAGCTGTTTTTT.

The table lists this clonotype with many counts. The chain couples TRBV11-2 to TRBJ2-1; 8 bases match TRBD2. This CDR3 region has 15 residues. J lost 9 bases, V lost 0 bases, and 7 bases had no gene match. CDR1 SGHAT and CDR2 FQNNGV come from the germline V gene. The CDR3 region has the DNA TGTGCCAGCAGCTTAGATAGCGGGACCCAAAGTGAGCAGTTCTTC. Protein: CASSLDSGTQSEQFF.

This clonotype was found many times. The chain couples TRBV30 to TRBJ2-5, with 14 nucleotides matching TRBD2. The V gene's germline CDR1 is GTSNPN and CDR2 SVGIG (reference sequence). V shed 0 bases, J shed 5 bases, and the junction held 5 bases outside the gene matches. The CDR3 totals 16 residues. In nucleotides, the CDR3 is TGTGCCTGGAGTGTGATCGGACTAGCGGGGGGTGAGACCCAGTACTTC. It translates to CAWSVIGLAGGETQYF.

This rearrangement joins TRBV20-1 to TRBJ2-3, with D possibly matching TRBD2 (5 bases). CDR1 is DFQATT, CDR2 SNEGSKA, per germline (reference sequence). This CDR3 has 10 residues. Deletions cut 6 bases from V and 8 bases from J, with 9 bases between. The CDR3 protein is CSAPEGTQYF. CDR3 DNA sequence: TGCAGTGCCCCAGAGGGTACGCAGTATTTT.

The J gene is TRBJ1-1, the V gene TRBV20-1, with D unresolved. Germline CDR1 reads DFQATT; CDR2 reads SNEGSKA (reference sequence). V was cut by 2 bases and J by 2 bases, with 12 bases left in between. The CDR3 length is 14 residues. The CDR3 DNA reads as TGCAGTGCTAGAAGAGTCCACCTAAACACTGAAGCTTTCTTT. Protein: CSARRVHLNTEAFF.

The table lists this clonotype with many counts. The chain links TRBV3-1 to TRBJ2-7; D not certain. Germline values: CDR1 LGHDT, CDR2 YNNKEL (reference sequence). V was trimmed by 3 bases and J by 2 bases, leaving 11 bases between them. This CDR3 has 14 amino acids. The CDR3 loop reads CASSHPGLPYEQYF. The CDR3 nucleotides read TGTGCCAGCAGCCATCCCGGGCTACCCTACGAGCAGTACTTC.

At least ten counts were recorded for this clonotype. The CDR3 nucleotides read TGTGCCAGCAGTTACGGCGACACAGATACGCAGTATTTT. This translates into CASSYGDTDTQYF. The rearrangement joins TRBV6-5 to TRBJ2-3; D not resolved. The V and J ends lost 2 bases and 2 bases respectively, with 5 bases between them. This CDR3 has 13 amino acids. Germline V gives CDR1 MNHEY, CDR2 SVGAGI.

This clonotype was observed a handful of times. The V and J genes are TRBV14 and TRBJ2-1, with TRBD2 matching over 10 bases. Germline trimming cut 6 bases from V and 6 bases from J; bases unmatched to any gene: 5. Germline V lookup: CDR1 SGHDN, CDR2 FVKESK. The CDR3 totals 14 residues. The CDR3 loop is CASRLAGVGNEQFF. The CDR3 DNA reads as TGTGCCAGCAGGCTAGCGGGAGTAGGCAATGAGCAGTTCTTC.